A single sample is the source of the 30 T cell receptor beta chains below, sequenced in a study of Graves' ophthalmopathy and Graves' hyperthyroidism. The sequenced template was RNA, covering the TCR beta CDR3 region. After a first-round RT-PCR with HTBI primers, a second-round multiplex PCR was run. TCRdb itself ran the multiplex PCR reads through MiXCR, one entry per CDR3 protein. The table includes roughly 400,000 distinct CDR3 sequences, about 17% detected once. The sample was peripheral blood. Receptors originate from an adult woman with stable Graves' hyperthyroidism.

The V gene is TRBV12-3 or TRBV12-4, the J gene TRBJ1-1, with a possible D match to TRBD1 (5 bases). The CDR3 consists of 11 residues. The V gene lost 4 bases and the J gene lost 11 bases, with 11 bases spanning the gap. The CDR3 nucleotides are TGTGCCAGCAGTTCCAGGGAGGATGCTTTCTTT. This encodes CASSSREDAFF.

The chain recombines TRBV6-2 or TRBV6-3 with TRBJ2-2; TRBD1 aligns across 7 bases. This CDR3 is 16 amino acids long. V dropped 5 bases and J dropped 2; count of bases not matched to a gene: 8. Per the germline V gene, CDR1 is MNHEY and CDR2 is SVGEGT. The chain's CDR3 is CASSPYRQGNTGELFF. In DNA, the CDR3 is TGTGCCAGCAGTCCATACAGACAGGGCAACACCGGGGAGCTGTTTTTT.

This clonotype was observed many times. The chain links TRBV12-3 or TRBV12-4 to TRBJ2-5, with D possibly being TRBD2 (5 bases). This CDR3 comprises 13 residues. The germline V and J ends were trimmed by 1 base and 7 bases, with 10 bases remaining between them. The CDR3 DNA reads TGTGCCAGCAGTTTAGAATTTGGAGGGACCCAGTACTTC. Translating it yields CASSLEFGGTQYF.

This clonotype was observed at least ten times. V usage is TRBV7-8 and J usage is TRBJ2-7; D call uncertain. Trimming left V 2 bases short and J 3 bases short, with 14 bases between. The CDR3 consists of 15 residues. Germline V lookup: CDR1 SGHVS, CDR2 FQNEAQ. Here the CDR3 reads CASSLKGRWDYEQYF. The CDR3 DNA reads as TGTGCCAGCAGCTTAAAAGGTCGTTGGGACTACGAGCAGTACTTC.

This chain connects TRBV19 to TRBJ2-3; possible D gene TRBD2, 5 bases. The CDR3 runs 15 residues. The germline CDR1 and CDR2 sequences are LNHDA and SQIVND (reference sequence). Trimming left V 3 bases short and J 5 bases short, with 15 bases between. CDR3 DNA: TGTGCCAGTAGTATTATACGGGGAACGAGAGATACGCAGTATTTT. Residues: CASSIIRGTRDTQYF.

This clonotype was seen repeatedly, ten times or more. The gene calls are TRBV12-3 or TRBV12-4 and TRBJ2-2, with a weak D call TRBD1 (5 bases). With 3 bases removed from V and 7 bases from J, the gap between germline ends came to 9 bases. CDR3 size: 13 residues. The CDR3: CASSFQGFGELFF. CDR3 nucleotide sequence: TGTGCCAGCAGTTTCCAGGGCTTCGGGGAGCTGTTTTTT.

This clonotype was detected a few times. One junction end does not reproduce the germline sequence, and a read error may be involved. The chain combines TRBV24-1 with TRBJ2-4; D possibly matches TRBD1 or TRBD2 (5 bases each). Germline CDR1 reads KGHDR; CDR2 reads SFDVKD. This CDR3 region has 14 residues. The CDR3 reads CATSVGDPKNIKYF. The DNA of the CDR3 is TGTGCCACCAGTGTGGGGGACCCGAAAAACATTAAGTACTTC.

In this sample, this clonotype turned up many times. V is TRBV28 and J is TRBJ2-5; D is uncertain. V gave up 2 bases and J gave up 5 bases, with 9 bases separating them. Germline V gene sequence: CDR1 MDHEN, CDR2 SYDVKM. The CDR3 has 13 amino acids. The CDR3 loop is CASSLNGVETQYF. DNA for the CDR3: TGTGCCAGCAGTTTAAATGGGGTTGAGACCCAGTACTTC. Full variable domain (missing parts from reference TRBV28 and TRBJ2-5): DVKVTQSSRYLVKRTGEKVFLECVQDMDHENMFWYRQDPGLGLRLIYFSYDVKMKEKGDIPEGYSVSREKKERFSLILESASTNQTSMYLCASSLNGVETQYFGPGTRLLVL.

The chain recombines TRBV11-1 with TRBJ2-5; the D call may be TRBD1 or TRBD2 (6 bases each). Germline CDR1 and CDR2: SGHAT and FQDESV (reference sequence). The CDR3 has 18 amino acids. The V end was cut by 5 bases, the J end by 2 bases, with 24 bases between. Here the CDR3 DNA reads TGTGCCAGCAGCCCGAGAAGGGGGGTCGGTAGCCTTCAAGAGACCCAGTACTTC. Amino acids: CASSPRRGVGSLQETQYF.

This clonotype was counted ten times or more. V usage is TRBV24-1 and J usage is TRBJ1-1; 7 bases are a match to TRBD1. Trimming at V came to 4 bases and at J to 3 bases, leaving 7 bases not matched to a gene. Germline V gene sequence: CDR1 KGHDR, CDR2 SFDVKD. This CDR3 region has 15 residues. The chain's CDR3 is CATSDPNTGDTEAFF. For the CDR3, the DNA is TGTGCCACCAGTGACCCTAATACAGGGGACACTGAAGCTTTCTTT.

This clonotype was counted ten times or more. The chain has TRBV19 and TRBJ2-2, with a weak D call TRBD2 (5 bases). V lost 7 bases to trimming and J lost 4 bases, with 10 bases between them. This CDR3 is built from 13 residues. Germline loops: CDR1 LNHDA, CDR2 SQIVND (reference sequence). In DNA form, the CDR3 reads TGTGCCAGTATTAAAGGAGGCACCGGGGAGCTGTTTTTT. Its protein is CASIKGGTGELFF.

This clonotype was observed at least ten times. The J gene is TRBJ1-5, the V gene TRBV19; D perhaps matches TRBD1 (6 bases). This CDR3 comprises 18 residues. The V end lost 10 bases, the J end lost 0 bases, and 25 bases lay between the germline ends. Per germline, CDR1 LNHDA and CDR2 SQIVND (reference sequence). The CDR3 bases are TGTGCCACCAAAGGGGTCGATTGGGGGGCGGCTAGCAATCAGCCCCAGCATTTT. It specifies CATKGVDWGAASNQPQHF.

This clonotype was recorded at least ten times. The chain links TRBV7-3 to TRBJ2-5; 8 bases match TRBD1. After removal of 3 bases from V and 4 bases from J, the junction contained 7 bases not matched to a gene. The V gene's germline CDR1 is SGHTA and CDR2 FQGTGA. The CDR3 totals 15 residues. The CDR3 bases are TGTGCCAGCAGCTTCACAGGGGGGCGGGGAGAGACCCAGTACTTC. It yields the protein CASSFTGGRGETQYF.

The chain uses TRBV6-1 and TRBJ1-2; 11 nucleotides match TRBD1. V dropped 6 bases and J dropped 1; count of bases not matched to a gene: 7. Germline CDR1 is MNHNS and CDR2 is SASEGT. The CDR3 spans 16 residues. The CDR3 reads CASRTDRGQVNYGYTF. In nucleotides, the CDR3 is TGTGCCAGCAGGACGGACAGGGGGCAAGTTAACTATGGCTACACCTTC.

This rearrangement joins TRBV6-5 to TRBJ1-1, with no clear D. Trimming took 7 bases from V and 8 from J, leaving 11 bases between them. CDR1 MNHEY and CDR2 SVGAGI come from the germline V gene. The CDR3 is made up of 11 amino acids. The CDR3 reads CASTAGLEAFF. DNA for the CDR3: TGTGCCAGCACCGCCGGGCTAGAAGCTTTCTTT.

The chain links TRBV12-3 or TRBV12-4 to TRBJ2-5; D is perhaps TRBD1 or TRBD2 (5 bases each). V was clipped by 5 bases and J by 4 bases, with 11 bases between them. The CDR3 is 13 residues long. The CDR3 DNA sequence: TGTGCCAGCAGTCCCTCGGGACGAGAGACCCAGTACTTC. It encodes CASSPSGRETQYF.

The sample holds many counts of this clonotype. The J gene is TRBJ1-1, the V gene TRBV10-3; D not certain. Deletions cut 10 bases from V and 1 base from J, with 16 bases between. Germline V lookup: CDR1 ENHRY, CDR2 SYGVKD. This CDR3 region has 14 residues. The CDR3 loop is CATSPFDRNTEAFF. As DNA, the CDR3 is TGTGCCACCTCCCCGTTTGACCGGAACACTGAAGCTTTCTTT.

The rearrangement uses TRBV12-3 or TRBV12-4 and TRBJ1-1; maybe TRBD1 (6 bases). Between the trimmed V and J ends, which lost 6 bases and 1 base, there was a span of 15 bases. The CDR3 totals 15 residues. Here the CDR3 reads CASSQTGGPNTEAFF. For the CDR3, the DNA is TGTGCCAGCAGCCAGACGGGGGGCCCGAACACTGAAGCTTTCTTT.

This clonotype was observed many times. The rearrangement joins TRBV7-9 to TRBJ2-5; TRBD2 matches at 12 bases. In germline, CDR1 is SEHNR, CDR2 FQNEAQ (reference sequence). The length of the CDR3 is 16 residues. Unmatched junction bases numbered 6, after V lost 2 bases and J lost 5 bases. The CDR3, as DNA: TGTGCCAGCAGCTTAAGGCTAGCGGGAGGGAGTGAGACCCAGTACTTC. Its translation is CASSLRLAGGSETQYF.

This clonotype was detected ten times or more. The gene calls are TRBV19 and TRBJ1-1; 8 nucleotides line up with TRBD1. J lost 2 bases, V lost 5 bases, and 4 bases had no gene match. Germline V gives CDR1 LNHDA, CDR2 SQIVND (reference sequence). The CDR3 contains 14 residues. CDR3 sequence: CASSAGQGNTEAFF. As DNA, the CDR3 is TGTGCCAGTAGTGCCGGACAGGGCAACACTGAAGCTTTCTTT.

At least ten counts were recorded for this clonotype. The chain combines TRBV20-1 with TRBJ2-6; D not certain. CDR1 is DFQATT and CDR2 is SNEGSKA in the germline V gene (reference sequence). V gave up 1 base and J gave up 3 bases, with 13 bases separating them. The CDR3 has 16 amino acids. CDR3 protein: CSARAPQTGGANVLTF. The CDR3 DNA follows: TGCAGTGCTAGAGCTCCCCAGACGGGTGGGGCCAACGTCCTGACTTTC.

This clonotype was counted many times. The chain joins TRBV4-3 to TRBJ2-7; TRBD2 might be the D (5 bases). The CDR3 has 15 residues. Trimming removed 0 bases at V and 3 bases at J, with 12 bases between. The germline gives CDR1 LGHNA, CDR2 YSLEER. The CDR3 bases are TGCGCCAGCAGCCAAGATCAGTCAAGCGGCTACGAGCAGTACTTC. As protein: CASSQDQSSGYEQYF.

The chain joins TRBV30 to TRBJ1-5; 11 nucleotides line up with TRBD1. With V trimmed by 3 bases and J by 4 bases, 2 bases remained unmatched. Germline V gives CDR1 GTSNPN, CDR2 SVGIG (reference sequence). The CDR3 runs to 14 residues. The CDR3 loop is CAWRGQGGNQPQHF. Here the CDR3 DNA reads TGTGCCTGGAGGGGACAGGGGGGAAATCAGCCCCAGCATTTT.

This clonotype was counted between two and nine times. The chain couples TRBV6-2 or TRBV6-3 to TRBJ2-5, with D uncertain. Germline CDR1 and CDR2: MNHEY and SVGEGT. Trimming pared 7 bases from V and 3 bases from J, leaving 12 bases between. The CDR3 has 13 amino acids. The CDR3 region has the DNA TGTGCCAGCACTAGGTTTCTCGAAGAGACCCAGTACTTC. Translated: CASTRFLEETQYF.

This clonotype was counted at least ten times. This chain uses TRBV6-5 with TRBJ1-2; D gene unclear. Germline assignment: CDR1 MNHEY and CDR2 SVGAGI. The CDR3 is made up of 15 amino acids. Trimming removed 3 bases at V and 0 bases at J, with 11 bases between. For the CDR3, the DNA is TGTGCCAGCAGTTATGGCGCAGACGCTAACTATGGCTACACCTTC. It specifies CASSYGADANYGYTF.

This clonotype came up many times. V and J are TRBV6-1 and TRBJ1-5, with 9 bases identical to TRBD1. This CDR3 region has 16 residues. Germline V gives CDR1 MNHNS, CDR2 SASEGT. V was pared by 3 bases and J by 2 bases, with 5 bases of the junction left unmatched. The CDR3 bases are TGTGCCAGCAGTGACCTGGACAGGGGCGGCAATCAGCCCCAGCATTTT. Its protein product is CASSDLDRGGNQPQHF.

The rearrangement joins TRBV20-1 to TRBJ2-7; the match to TRBD2 covers 10 bases. Germline V lookup: CDR1 DFQATT, CDR2 SNEGSKA (reference sequence). J lost 6 bases, V lost 3 bases, and 8 bases had no gene match. This CDR3 has 14 amino acids. The CDR3 sequence is CSASRSGRAGEQYF. As DNA, the CDR3 is TGCAGTGCTAGTCGGAGCGGGAGGGCCGGCGAGCAGTACTTC.

With regard to this clonotype: Germline is not matched at one junction end, which may reflect a read error. V usage is TRBV13 and J usage is TRBJ2-4; TRBD1 might be the D (6 bases). CDR1 PRHDT and CDR2 FYEKMQ come from the germline V gene (reference sequence). This CDR3 has 17 residues. CDR3 sequence (DNA): TGTGCCAGCAGCTTGGGGCTTAACAGGGCCGGCAAAAACATTAAGTACTTC. This encodes CASSLGLNRAGKNIKYF.

In this sample, this clonotype turned up a few times. The chain has TRBV5-1 and TRBJ2-1; D ambiguous. V was pared by 1 base and J by 6 bases, with 8 bases between. The CDR3 runs to 13 residues. CDR1 and CDR2 (germline): SGHRS, YFSETQ. The CDR3 coding sequence is TGCGCCAGCAGCTTGAACAGACCCAATGAGCAGTTCTTC. Translating it yields CASSLNRPNEQFF.

This clonotype was seen only a few times. Given a much more abundant clone one base away, this may be a read error. The chain couples TRBV6-1 to TRBJ2-2; D may be TRBD2 (6 bases). The germline CDR1 and CDR2 sequences are MNHNS and SASEGT. The length of the CDR3 is 15 residues. The CDR3 spells CASTEWGENTGELCF. The CDR3 bases are TGTGCCAGCACCGAATGGGGGGAAAACACCGGGGAGCTGTGTTTT.